This T cell receptor (beta chain) originates from a study of cytomegalovirus exposure and HLA in healthy donors. The study, taken as a whole, reports: Most likely, a cluster of highly shared sequence variants arose as a sequencing artifact.

This clone was counted a few times. Antigen unknown. Donors had nominal health at sampling but likely had unrecorded immune exposures. The CDR3 contains 17 residues. The V segment lost 6 bases and the J segment 3 bases; nucleotides outside the gene matches: 9. Germline V gene sequence: CDR1 SNHLY, CDR2 FYNNEI. 60 Vbeta and 13 Jbeta primers were used in PCR. In the authors' workflow: Roughly 83 million unique TCR beta chains, roughly 11 million of them shared, were counted by a later analysis. Repertoires were generated with immunoSEQ multiplex PCR, while TCRdb's copy carries only in-frame clones and drops some. The DNA was the basis for D and trimming; V, J and clone size are from that table. The sample lists some 160,000 clones; 82% were seen once.

The V and J genes are TRBV2 and TRBJ2-6, with 9 bases that match TRBD2. The source material was PBMCs. The TCR originated in a male donor in good health and CMV-seropositive. The CDR3 DNA follows: TGTGCCAGCAGCGCCCGAGCGGGGGGAAGTGGGGCCAACGTCCTGACTTTC. The encoded protein is CASSARAGGSGANVLTF.